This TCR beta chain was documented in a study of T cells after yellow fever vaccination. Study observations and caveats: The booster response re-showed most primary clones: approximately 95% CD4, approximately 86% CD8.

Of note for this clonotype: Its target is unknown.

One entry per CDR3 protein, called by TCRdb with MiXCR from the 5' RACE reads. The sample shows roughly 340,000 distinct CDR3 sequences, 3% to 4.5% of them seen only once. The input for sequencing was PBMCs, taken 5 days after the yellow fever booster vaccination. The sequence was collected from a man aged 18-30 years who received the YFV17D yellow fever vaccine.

CDR3 in DNA: TGTGCCAGCAGTTTGCGACAGGGGGGCACAGATACGCAGTATTTT. The encoded protein is CASSLRQGGTDTQYF. The rearrangement links TRBV12-3 or TRBV12-4 to TRBJ2-3; 9 bases fit TRBD1. The V gene end was trimmed by 3 bases and the J gene end by 1 base; junction bases not matched to a gene: 2. This CDR3 is built from 15 residues.